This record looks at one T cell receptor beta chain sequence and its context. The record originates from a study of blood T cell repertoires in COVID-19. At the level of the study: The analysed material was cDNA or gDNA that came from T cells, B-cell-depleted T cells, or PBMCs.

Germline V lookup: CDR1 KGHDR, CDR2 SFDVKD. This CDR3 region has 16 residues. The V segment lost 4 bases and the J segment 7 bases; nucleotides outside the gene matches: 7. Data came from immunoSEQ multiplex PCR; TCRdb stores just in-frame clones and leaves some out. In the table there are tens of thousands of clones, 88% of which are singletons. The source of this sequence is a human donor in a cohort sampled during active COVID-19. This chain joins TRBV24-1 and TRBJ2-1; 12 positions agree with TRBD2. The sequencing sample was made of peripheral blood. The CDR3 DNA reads TGTGCCACCAGTGACCCCGGACTAGCGGGAAGGAATGAGCAGTTCTTC. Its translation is CATSDPGLAGRNEQFF.